This TCR beta chain was observed in a study of shared T cell receptors in the human thymus. This table comes from immunoSEQ multiplex PCR, and its TCRdb copy is limited to in-frame clones, with some not included. Of about 660,000 clones in the sample, roughly 86% are singletons; the top ten hold approximately 0.0097%. V lost 2 bases and J lost 6; bases outside the gene matches: 20. The CDR3 runs to 19 residues. Germline-derived CDR1 and CDR2 are SGHTA and FQGNSA. The sample also formed part of further work on human thymus T cells. That paper states: Thymus tissue for the work was resected from patients undergoing corrective heart surgery.

The J gene is TRBJ2-7, the V gene TRBV7-2; TRBD2 aligns across 9 bases. The material sequenced was thymocytes. This clonotype originated in a boy in the first two years of life with a congenital heart defect. CDR3 residues: CASSLSNRGSGGTPTEQYF. The DNA of the CDR3 is TGTGCCAGCAGCTTAAGTAATCGCGGAAGCGGGGGGACTCCTACCGAGCAGTACTTC. Together with reference TRBV7-2 and TRBJ2-7, the CDR3 gives the full variable domain: GAGVSQSPSNKVTEKGKDVELRCDPISGHTALYWYRQSLGQGLEFLIYFQGNSAPDKSGLPSDRFSAERTGGSVSTLTIQRTQQEDSAVYLCASSLSNRGSGGTPTEQYFGPGTRLTVT.